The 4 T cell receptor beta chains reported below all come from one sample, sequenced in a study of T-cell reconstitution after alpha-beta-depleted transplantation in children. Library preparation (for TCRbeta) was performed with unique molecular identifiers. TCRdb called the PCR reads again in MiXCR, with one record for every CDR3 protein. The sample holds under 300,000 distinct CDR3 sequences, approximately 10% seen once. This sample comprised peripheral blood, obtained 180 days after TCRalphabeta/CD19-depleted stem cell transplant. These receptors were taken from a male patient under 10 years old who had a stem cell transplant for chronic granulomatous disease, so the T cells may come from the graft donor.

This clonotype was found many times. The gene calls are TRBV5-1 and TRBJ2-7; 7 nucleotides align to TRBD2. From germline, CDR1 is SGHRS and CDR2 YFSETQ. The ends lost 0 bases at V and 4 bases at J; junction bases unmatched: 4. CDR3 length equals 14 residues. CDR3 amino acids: CASSLEAGRYEQYF. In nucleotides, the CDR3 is TGCGCCAGCAGCTTGGAAGCGGGAAGATACGAGCAGTACTTC.

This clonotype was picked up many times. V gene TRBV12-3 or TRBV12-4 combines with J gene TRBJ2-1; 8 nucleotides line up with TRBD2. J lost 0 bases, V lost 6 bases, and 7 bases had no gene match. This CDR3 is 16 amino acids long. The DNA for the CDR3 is TGTGCCAGCAGCTTAACGGGAGGGAGCTCCTACAATGAGCAGTTCTTC. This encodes CASSLTGGSSYNEQFF.

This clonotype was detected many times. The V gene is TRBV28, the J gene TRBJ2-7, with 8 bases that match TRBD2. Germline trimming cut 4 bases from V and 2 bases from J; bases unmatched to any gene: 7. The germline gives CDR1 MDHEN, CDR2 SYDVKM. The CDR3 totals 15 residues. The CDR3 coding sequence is TGTGCCAGCAGTTCCGCTACTAGCGGTGCCTACGAGCAGTACTTC. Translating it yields CASSSATSGAYEQYF.

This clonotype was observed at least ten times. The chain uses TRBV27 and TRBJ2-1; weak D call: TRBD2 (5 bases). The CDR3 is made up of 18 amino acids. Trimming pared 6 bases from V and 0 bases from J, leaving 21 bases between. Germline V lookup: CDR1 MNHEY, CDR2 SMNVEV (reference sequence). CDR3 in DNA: TGTGCCAGCAGGACCGACCTCGGGGTACGAAGCTCCTACAATGAGCAGTTCTTC. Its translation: CASRTDLGVRSSYNEQFF.